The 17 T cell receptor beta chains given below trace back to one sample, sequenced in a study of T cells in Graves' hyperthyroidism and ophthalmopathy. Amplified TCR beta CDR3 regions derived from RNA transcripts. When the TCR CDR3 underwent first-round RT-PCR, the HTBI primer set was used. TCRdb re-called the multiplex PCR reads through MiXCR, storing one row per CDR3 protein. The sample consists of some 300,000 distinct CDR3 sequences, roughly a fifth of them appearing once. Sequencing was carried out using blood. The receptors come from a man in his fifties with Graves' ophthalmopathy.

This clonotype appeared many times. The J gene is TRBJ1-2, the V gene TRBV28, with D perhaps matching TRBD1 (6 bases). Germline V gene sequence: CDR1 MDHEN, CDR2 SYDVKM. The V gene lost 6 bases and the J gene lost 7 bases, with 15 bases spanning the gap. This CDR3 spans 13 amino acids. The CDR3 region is CASSAPGASGYTF. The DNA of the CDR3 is TGTGCCAGCAGCGCCCCGGGGGCTAGTGGCTACACCTTC.

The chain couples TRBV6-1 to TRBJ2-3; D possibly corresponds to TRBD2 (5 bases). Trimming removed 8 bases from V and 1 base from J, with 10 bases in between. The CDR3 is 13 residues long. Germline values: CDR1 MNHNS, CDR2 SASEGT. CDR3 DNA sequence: TGTGCCAGCCGGGGAGTTGGCACAGATACGCAGTATTTT. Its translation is CASRGVGTDTQYF.

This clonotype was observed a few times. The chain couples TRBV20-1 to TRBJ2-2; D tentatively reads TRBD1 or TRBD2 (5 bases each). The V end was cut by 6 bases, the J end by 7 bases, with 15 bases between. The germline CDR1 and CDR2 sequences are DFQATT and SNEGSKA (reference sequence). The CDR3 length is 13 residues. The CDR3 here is CSAPLGVGGELFF. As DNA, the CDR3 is TGCAGTGCCCCTCTGGGGGTAGGCGGGGAGCTGTTTTTT.

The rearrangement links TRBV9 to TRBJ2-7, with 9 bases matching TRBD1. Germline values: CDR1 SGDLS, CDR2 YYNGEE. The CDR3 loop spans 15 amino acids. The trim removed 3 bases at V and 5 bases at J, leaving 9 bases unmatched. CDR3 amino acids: CASSEAGDRADEQYF. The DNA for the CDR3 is TGTGCCAGCAGCGAGGCAGGGGACAGGGCGGACGAGCAGTACTTC.

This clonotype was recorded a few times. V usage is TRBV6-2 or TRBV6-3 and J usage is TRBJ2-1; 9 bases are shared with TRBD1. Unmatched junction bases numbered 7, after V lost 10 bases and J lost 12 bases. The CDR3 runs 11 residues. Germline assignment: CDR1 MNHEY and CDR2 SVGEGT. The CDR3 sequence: CANGQGTRQFF. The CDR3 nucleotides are TGTGCCAACGGACAGGGGACGAGGCAGTTCTTC.

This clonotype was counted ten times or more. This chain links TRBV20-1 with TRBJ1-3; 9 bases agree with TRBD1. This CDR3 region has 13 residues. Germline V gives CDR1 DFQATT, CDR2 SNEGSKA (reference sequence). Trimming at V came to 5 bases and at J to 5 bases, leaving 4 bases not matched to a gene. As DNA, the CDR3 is TGCAGTGCTTATCACAGGGGGCGAAACACCATATATTTT. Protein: CSAYHRGRNTIYF.

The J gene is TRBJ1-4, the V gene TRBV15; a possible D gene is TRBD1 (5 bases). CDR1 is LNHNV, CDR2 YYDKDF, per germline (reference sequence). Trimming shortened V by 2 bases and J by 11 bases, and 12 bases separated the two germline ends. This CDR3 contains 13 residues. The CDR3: CATSRQTDPKLFF. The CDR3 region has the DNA TGTGCCACCAGCAGACAGACAGATCCCAAACTGTTTTTT. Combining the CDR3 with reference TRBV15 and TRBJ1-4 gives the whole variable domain DAMVIQNPRYQVTQFGKPVTLSCSQTLNHNVMYWYQQKSSQAPKLLFHYYDKDFNNEADTPDNFQSRRPNTSFCFLDIRSPGLGDTAMYLCATSRQTDPKLFFGSGTQLSVL.

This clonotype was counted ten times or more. In nucleotides, the CDR3 is TGCAGTGTTGATCTACGGGTCTATGGCTACACCTTC. Its translation: CSVDLRVYGYTF. V is TRBV20-1 and J is TRBJ1-2; no clear D gene. CDR3 length: 12 amino acids. Germline CDR1 is DFQATT and CDR2 is SNEGSKA (reference sequence). V lost 7 bases, J lost 4 bases, and 13 bases lay in between.

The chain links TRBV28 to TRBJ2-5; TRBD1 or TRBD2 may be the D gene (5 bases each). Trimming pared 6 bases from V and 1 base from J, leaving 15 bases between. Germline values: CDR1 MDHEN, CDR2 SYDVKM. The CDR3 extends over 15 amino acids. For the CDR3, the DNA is TGTGCCAGCAGGGCCGCGACAGCGGTCCAAGAGACCCAGTACTTC. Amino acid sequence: CASRAATAVQETQYF.

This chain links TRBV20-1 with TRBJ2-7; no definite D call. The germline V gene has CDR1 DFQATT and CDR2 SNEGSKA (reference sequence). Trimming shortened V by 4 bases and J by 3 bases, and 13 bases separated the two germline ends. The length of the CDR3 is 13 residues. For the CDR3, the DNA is TGCAGTGCTAAAGATAACCGCTACTACGAGCAGTACTTC. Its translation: CSAKDNRYYEQYF.

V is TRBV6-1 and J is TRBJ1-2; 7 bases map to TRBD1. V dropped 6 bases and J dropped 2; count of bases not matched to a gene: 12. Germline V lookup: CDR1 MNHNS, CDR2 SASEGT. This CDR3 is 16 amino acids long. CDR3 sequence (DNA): TGTGCCAGCAGCGGATGGGCAGGGGGTGAAAACTATGGCTACACCTTC. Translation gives CASSGWAGGENYGYTF.

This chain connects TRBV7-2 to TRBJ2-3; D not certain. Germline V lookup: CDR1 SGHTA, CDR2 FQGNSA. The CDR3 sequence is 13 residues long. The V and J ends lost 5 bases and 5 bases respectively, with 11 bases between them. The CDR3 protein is CASSTQVGDTQYF. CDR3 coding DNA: TGTGCCAGCAGCACCCAGGTTGGAGATACGCAGTATTTT. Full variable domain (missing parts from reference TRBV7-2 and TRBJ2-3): GAGVSQSPSNKVTEKGKDVELRCDPISGHTALYWYRQSLGQGLEFLIYFQGNSAPDKSGLPSDRFSAERTGGSVSTLTIQRTQQEDSAVYLCASSTQVGDTQYFGPGTRLTVL.

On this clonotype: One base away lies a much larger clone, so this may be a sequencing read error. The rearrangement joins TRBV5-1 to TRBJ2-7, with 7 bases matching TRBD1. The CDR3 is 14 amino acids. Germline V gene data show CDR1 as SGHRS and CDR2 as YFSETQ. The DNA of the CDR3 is TGCACCAGCAGCTTAGGGGGCTTGGTCTACGAGCAGTACTTC. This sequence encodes CTSSLGGLVYEQYF.

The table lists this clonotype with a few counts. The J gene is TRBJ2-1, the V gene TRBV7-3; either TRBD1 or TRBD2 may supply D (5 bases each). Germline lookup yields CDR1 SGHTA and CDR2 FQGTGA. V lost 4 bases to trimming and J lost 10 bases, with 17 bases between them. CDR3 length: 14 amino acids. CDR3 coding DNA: TGTGCCAGCAGCTCGACCGGGGCCCCGACAGAGCAGTTCTTC. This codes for CASSSTGAPTEQFF.

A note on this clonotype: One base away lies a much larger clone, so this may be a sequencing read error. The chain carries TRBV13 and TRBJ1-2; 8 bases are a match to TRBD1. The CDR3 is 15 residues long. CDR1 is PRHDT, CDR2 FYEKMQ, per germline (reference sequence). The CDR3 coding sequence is TGTGCCAGCGGCTTAAGAGACAGGGGTATAGACGGCTACACCTTC. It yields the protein CASGLRDRGIDGYTF.

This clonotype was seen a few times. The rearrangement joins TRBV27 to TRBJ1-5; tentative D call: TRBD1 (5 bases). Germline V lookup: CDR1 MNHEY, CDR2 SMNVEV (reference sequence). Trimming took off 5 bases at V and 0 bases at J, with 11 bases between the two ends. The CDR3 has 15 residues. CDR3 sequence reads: CASSIDRYSNQPQHF. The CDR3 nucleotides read TGTGCCAGCAGTATAGACAGATATAGCAATCAGCCCCAGCATTTT.

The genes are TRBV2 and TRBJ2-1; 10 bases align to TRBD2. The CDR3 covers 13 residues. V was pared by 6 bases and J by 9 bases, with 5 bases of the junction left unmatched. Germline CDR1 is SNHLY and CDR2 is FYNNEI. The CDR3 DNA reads TGTGCCAGCAGACTAGCGGGATGGACTGAGCAGTTCTTC. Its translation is CASRLAGWTEQFF.